One and the same sample provided the 15 T cell receptor beta chains below, sequenced in a study of post-analysis software for immune sequencing data (dated by TCRdb to the mid-2010s). Summary of the overall study and its limitations: Significantly higher frequencies in patients than in controls were found for roughly 5 TRBV segments, including TRBV5-6, TRBV5-1 and TRBV20-1.

Antigens of these TCRs are unknown. Library creation used PCR. Data came from an Illumina HiSeq 2500. To reduce PCR and sequencing biases, unique molecular identifiers were incorporated into the TCR beta cDNA libraries. TCRdb reworked the public reads: Q25 trimming with fastp, MiXCR clone assembly, productive beta chains retained. Records with the same CDR3 protein are collapsed into one entry carrying the most frequent genes and DNA. The sample profile shows around 710,000 distinct CDR3 sequences; 46% of them were found once. In total, the top ten clones hold roughly 4.5% of the sample. Input material: blood. The receptor source for this set is a girl between 5 and 17 years old with multiple sclerosis.

This chain uses TRBV24-1 with TRBJ2-7; possible D gene TRBD2, 6 bases. The CDR3 totals 15 residues. Trimming pared 0 bases from V and 2 bases from J, leaving 10 bases between. CDR1 is KGHDR, CDR2 SFDVKD, per germline. The CDR3 spells CATSDLGRETYEQYF. CDR3 nucleotides: TGTGCCACCAGTGATTTGGGGCGGGAAACCTACGAGCAGTACTTC.

This clonotype was picked up a small number of times. V gene TRBV3-1 combines with J gene TRBJ2-7, with unresolved D. Germline assignment: CDR1 LGHDT and CDR2 YNNKEL (reference sequence). V lost 0 bases to trimming and J lost 7 bases, with 16 bases between them. This CDR3 is built from 15 residues. CDR3 sequence (DNA): TGTGCCAGCAGCCAAGATCAGGCCCCTTGGTGGGAGCAGTACTTC. Its translation: CASSQDQAPWWEQYF.

This clonotype was seen only a few times. The V call is TRBV13, the J call TRBJ2-6; D is uncertain. Germline CDR1 is PRHDT and CDR2 is FYEKMQ (reference sequence). This CDR3 is built from 15 residues. Between the trimmed V and J ends, which lost 3 bases and 0 bases, there was a span of 6 bases. For the CDR3, the DNA is TGTGCCAGCAGCTTCTTCCGCTCTGGGGCCAACGTCCTGACTTTC. Protein sequence: CASSFFRSGANVLTF.

In its sample, this clonotype was seen a few times. V usage is TRBV30 and J usage is TRBJ2-5, with 9 bases aligning to TRBD2. V was pared by 2 bases and J by 5 bases, with 12 bases of the junction left unmatched. This CDR3 has 16 residues. CDR1 GTSNPN and CDR2 SVGIG come from the germline V gene (reference sequence). The CDR3 DNA follows: TGTGCCTGGAGTACCCCTTCTGGTAGCGGGAGCGAGACCCAGTACTTC. Translated, it gives CAWSTPSGSGSETQYF.

This clonotype was detected once. This chain uses TRBV29-1 with TRBJ2-1, with 7 bases lining up with TRBD2. Trimming took 6 bases from V and 6 from J; bases not matched to a gene: 11. The germline CDR1 and CDR2 sequences are SQVTM and ANQGSEA. The CDR3 consists of 14 residues. The CDR3 here is CSVGGGLGCNEQFF. CDR3 DNA sequence: TGCAGCGTGGGGGGTGGACTAGGCTGCAATGAGCAGTTCTTC.

This clonotype appeared a few times. This chain connects TRBV27 to TRBJ2-2; possible D gene TRBD1, 5 bases. V was trimmed by 6 bases and J by 4 bases, leaving 9 bases between them. This CDR3 comprises 13 residues. The V gene's germline CDR1 is MNHEY and CDR2 SMNVEV (reference sequence). The CDR3 sequence is CASSWQGTGELFF. The CDR3 DNA is TGTGCCAGCAGCTGGCAGGGCACCGGGGAGCTGTTTTTT.

The chain links TRBV6-5 to TRBJ2-1; 9 nucleotides match TRBD2. Trimming took 6 bases from V and 8 from J; bases not matched to a gene: 8. CDR1 is MNHEY and CDR2 is SVGAGI in the germline V gene. The CDR3 is 14 amino acids. The CDR3 loop reads CASSVAGAWDEQFF. CDR3 nucleotides: TGTGCCAGCAGCGTAGCGGGAGCGTGGGATGAGCAGTTCTTC.

The chain couples TRBV7-9 to TRBJ2-5, with a possible D match to TRBD1 (5 bases). This CDR3 is built from 16 residues. The V and J ends lost 5 bases and 0 bases respectively, with 16 bases between them. Germline V lookup: CDR1 SEHNR, CDR2 FQNEAQ (reference sequence). The CDR3 region has the DNA TGTGCCAGCAGCACACTACAGGTTAAAGACCAAGAGACCCAGTACTTC. This sequence encodes CASSTLQVKDQETQYF.

CDR3 protein: CASSSGESTDTQYF. In DNA, the CDR3 is TGCGCCAGCAGCTCAGGGGAGAGCACAGATACGCAGTATTTT. The rearrangement links TRBV5-1 to TRBJ2-3; tentatively, D is TRBD1 (6 bases). V was trimmed by 3 bases and J by 0 bases, leaving 8 bases between them. The CDR3 length is 14 residues. Germline V lookup: CDR1 SGHRS, CDR2 YFSETQ.

About this clonotype itself: At one end the junction does not follow the germline gene, possibly because of a read error. The rearrangement links TRBV20-1 to TRBJ2-5, with D tentatively TRBD2 (6 bases). The CDR3 sequence is 12 residues long. In germline, CDR1 is DFQATT, CDR2 SNEGSKA (reference sequence). For the CDR3, the DNA is TGCAGGGCTAGTCGGGAGAAAGAGACCCAGTACTTC. Translating gives CRASREKETQYF.

This clonotype was found once. The rearrangement links TRBV7-2 to TRBJ2-5; 7 bases are a match to TRBD1. The CDR3 is 14 amino acids. Germline loops: CDR1 SGHTA, CDR2 FQGNSA. V shed 3 bases, J shed 7 bases, and the junction held 8 bases outside the gene matches. The CDR3: CASSFRGLDGTQYF. CDR3 sequence (DNA): TGTGCCAGCAGCTTCAGGGGGTTGGATGGGACCCAGTACTTC.

In this sample, this clonotype turned up a few times. For the CDR3, the DNA is TGTGCCAGCAGCTTAGCGGGAGCCCACAATGAGCAGTTCTTC. Its protein is CASSLAGAHNEQFF. The rearrangement joins TRBV7-9 to TRBJ2-1, with a weak D call TRBD2 (5 bases). This CDR3 is built from 14 residues. V was cut by 0 bases and J by 5 bases, with 8 bases left in between. The germline CDR1 and CDR2 sequences are SEHNR and FQNEAQ (reference sequence).

This clonotype has just a few counts. This chain links TRBV28 with TRBJ2-4; D is possibly TRBD1 (6 bases). The better agreement between TRBJ2-7 and the DNA end casts doubt on the J call. The CDR3 is 12 residues long. Looked up from germline, CDR1 is MDHEN and CDR2 is SYDVKM. The chain's CDR3 is CASSFDRREQYF. CDR3 coding DNA: TGTGCCAGCAGTTTTGACAGGCGCGAGCAGTACTTC.

The gene calls are TRBV28 and TRBJ2-3; D may be TRBD1 or TRBD2 (5 bases each). V shed 5 bases and J shed 3 bases, with 18 bases lying between them. Germline V gives CDR1 MDHEN, CDR2 SYDVKM. The CDR3 covers 16 residues. CDR3: CASSLGRWGETDTQYF. The CDR3 nucleotides read TGTGCCAGCAGTCTGGGACGTTGGGGCGAAACAGATACGCAGTATTTT.

V is TRBV3-1 and J is TRBJ2-1, with 15 bases fitting TRBD2. With 1 base clipped from V and 5 bases from J, the junction kept 6 bases outside the gene matches. This CDR3 is built from 18 residues. Germline V gene sequence: CDR1 LGHDT, CDR2 YNNKEL (reference sequence). CDR3 sequence (DNA): TGTGCCAGCAGCCAAGGGACTAGCGGGAGGGCCGCCGACAATGAGCAGTTCTTC. It yields the protein CASSQGTSGRAADNEQFF.